These 32 T cell receptor beta chains originate from one sample sequenced in a study of cytomegalovirus exposure and HLA in healthy donors listed by TCRdb under 2017. Library creation used the immunoSEQ multiplex PCR assay. For the multiplex PCR, a mixture combining 60 forward primers for TCR Vbeta segments and 13 reverse primers for TCR Jbeta segments was used. The clones in this table, taken by TCRdb from immuneACCESS, are in-frame only. Not every clone is retained; where verified, under half of the shortfall comes from an unresolved V gene, and the cause of the rest is unknown. The table of this sample itemizes about 120,000 clones. The ten largest clonotypes hold over 1.5% of the sample. The specimen was PBMCs. These receptors originate from a man between 18 and 29 years old in good health and CMV-seronegative.

The chain joins TRBV28 to TRBJ2-1; possibly TRBD2 for D (5 bases). This CDR3 has 18 residues. Germline-derived CDR1 and CDR2 are MDHEN and SYDVKM. Deletions cut 6 bases from V and 0 bases from J, with 21 bases between. The CDR3 reads CASSQNALSGYSYNEQFF. The CDR3 bases are TGTGCCAGCAGCCAGAATGCACTAAGCGGCTACTCCTACAATGAGCAGTTCTTC.

As regards this clone: The junction departs from germline at one end; a sequencing error may be responsible. The chain recombines TRBV7-7 with TRBJ2-1; the match to TRBD1 covers 7 bases. The CDR3 loop spans 18 amino acids. Germline V CDR1 and CDR2: SSHAT, FNYEAQ (reference sequence). CDR3 DNA: TGTGCTAGCAGTCGAGAGTTGACAGGGTACATCTCCTACAATGAGCAGTTCTTC. Encoded protein: CASSRELTGYISYNEQFF.

The genes are TRBV5-1 and TRBJ2-7, with 10 bases matching TRBD1. V was clipped by 4 bases and J by 3 bases; unmatched bases: 7. In germline, CDR1 is SGHRS, CDR2 YFSETQ. The CDR3 consists of 15 residues. The CDR3 region is CASSLGQGPFYEQYF. CDR3 in DNA: TGCGCCAGCAGCCTGGGACAGGGGCCGTTCTACGAGCAGTACTTC.

The J gene is TRBJ1-5, the V gene TRBV28, with 12 bases that match TRBD1. CDR3 length: 16 amino acids. Germline V gives CDR1 MDHEN, CDR2 SYDVKM. V shed 5 bases, J shed 4 bases, and the junction held 6 bases outside the gene matches. CDR3 in amino acids: CASSPSGQGANQPQHF. The CDR3 DNA reads as TGTGCCAGCAGTCCGTCGGGACAGGGGGCTAATCAGCCCCAGCATTTT.

The V call is TRBV6-1, the J call TRBJ2-1; the D gene is possibly TRBD2 (5 bases). V lost 7 bases, J lost 0 bases, and 13 bases lay in between. CDR3 length: 15 residues. Germline CDR1 MNHNS, CDR2 SASEGT. The CDR3 sequence is CASTRLGSSYNEQFF. The CDR3, as DNA: TGTGCCAGCACCAGACTGGGGAGCTCCTACAATGAGCAGTTCTTC.

V usage is TRBV19 and J usage is TRBJ1-1; D call uncertain. The germline V gene has CDR1 LNHDA and CDR2 SQIVND (reference sequence). The CDR3 runs 11 residues. Trimming cost V 6 bases and J 6 bases, with 8 bases left between them. CDR3 coding DNA: TGTGCCAGTAGGAAATTAGCTGAAGCTTTCTTT. As protein: CASRKLAEAFF.

The genes are TRBV15 and TRBJ2-7; tentative D call: TRBD1 (6 bases). Germline V gives CDR1 LNHNV, CDR2 YYDKDF (reference sequence). CDR3 length: 14 residues. The ends were cut back, 2 bases at V and 4 bases at J, with 12 bases in the middle. Here the CDR3 reads CATSRSGQMYEQYF. CDR3 DNA sequence: TGTGCCACCAGCAGATCTGGACAGATGTACGAGCAGTACTTC.

The chain links TRBV14 to TRBJ2-1; TRBD2 agrees at 9 bases. With 0 bases clipped from V and 9 bases from J, the junction kept 12 bases outside the gene matches. Germline V lookup: CDR1 SGHDN, CDR2 FVKESK. The CDR3 is 17 amino acids. CDR3 sequence reads: CASSQEFGASGKTEQFF. As DNA, the CDR3 is TGTGCCAGCAGCCAAGAGTTCGGGGCTAGCGGGAAGACTGAGCAGTTCTTC. The full variable domain, rest sourced from reference TRBV14 and TRBJ2-1, is EAGVTQFPSHSVIEKGQTVTLRCDPISGHDNLYWYRRVMGKEIKFLLHFVKESKQDESGMPNNRFLAERTGGTYSTLKVQPAELEDSGVYFCASSQEFGASGKTEQFFGPGTRLTVL.

This chain links TRBV9 with TRBJ2-3, with TRBD2 identical over 8 bases. J was trimmed by 2 bases and V by 4 bases; bases with no gene match: 6. The CDR3 has 15 residues. Germline lookup yields CDR1 SGDLS and CDR2 YYNGEE. CDR3 DNA sequence: TGTGCCAGCAGCCCTACGGGGGGGCCCACAGATACGCAGTATTTT. As protein: CASSPTGGPTDTQYF. Variable domain in full (rest from reference TRBV9 and TRBJ2-3): DSGVTQTPKHLITATGQRVTLRCSPRSGDLSVYWYQQSLDQGLQFLIQYYNGEERAKGNILERFSAQQFPDLHSELNLSSLELGDSALYFCASSPTGGPTDTQYFGPGTRLTVL.

The chain has TRBV7-6 and TRBJ1-6, with 9 bases aligning to TRBD1. J gave up 8 bases and V 3 bases, and 5 bases lay outside the gene matches. Germline V CDR1 and CDR2: SGHVS, FNYEAQ. The CDR3 is 15 residues long. In nucleotides, the CDR3 is TGTGCCAGCAGCTTCCAAACAGGGGGCGATTCACCCCTCCACTTT. It codes for CASSFQTGGDSPLHF.

The V call is TRBV28, the J call TRBJ1-1; 7 bases match TRBD1. J was trimmed by 3 bases and V by 5 bases; bases with no gene match: 3. CDR3 length equals 13 residues. The V gene's germline CDR1 is MDHEN and CDR2 SYDVKM. CDR3 DNA sequence: TGTGCCAGCAGTCCCGGACAGGACACTGAAGCTTTCTTT. The encoded protein is CASSPGQDTEAFF.

This chain connects TRBV5-6 to TRBJ2-5; tentative D call: TRBD1 (6 bases). The CDR3 contains 13 residues. The V end was cut by 4 bases, the J end by 5 bases, with 12 bases between. Germline assignment: CDR1 SGHDT and CDR2 YYEEEE. CDR3 in DNA: TGTGCCAGCAGCCATCAGGGGACGGAGACCCAGTACTTC. Its translation: CASSHQGTETQYF.

The chain joins TRBV7-2 to TRBJ1-1; no clear D gene. Trimming stripped 7 bases from V and 11 bases from J, with 20 bases between. The CDR3 has 13 amino acids. Germline CDR1 is SGHTA and CDR2 is FQGNSA. CDR3 residues: CASTLGEGREAFF. In DNA, the CDR3 is TGTGCCAGCACCCTCGGGGAAGGGCGCGAGGCTTTCTTT.

The gene calls are TRBV7-9 and TRBJ1-6; D is undetermined. Germline V gives CDR1 SEHNR, CDR2 FQNEAQ (reference sequence). Trimming took 3 bases from V and 1 from J, leaving 13 bases between them. This CDR3 is 17 amino acids long. The CDR3 region is CASSFTRGRSYNSPLHF. CDR3 DNA: TGTGCCAGCAGCTTTACCAGAGGGCGGTCCTATAATTCACCCCTCCACTTT.

The gene calls are TRBV7-9 and TRBJ2-1; 8 bases align to TRBD1. With V trimmed by 2 bases and J by 8 bases, 11 bases remained unmatched. The CDR3 has 16 residues. The germline V gene encodes CDR1 SEHNR and CDR2 FQNEAQ (reference sequence). CDR3 region: CASSLTRGQGSDEQFF. DNA of the CDR3: TGTGCCAGCAGCTTAACCCGAGGACAGGGTAGCGATGAGCAGTTCTTC.

This sequence joins TRBV4-1 and TRBJ2-7; D is unresolved. Looked up from germline, CDR1 is MGHRA and CDR2 is YSYEKL. The CDR3 is 16 amino acids. The V gene lost 0 bases and the J gene lost 0 bases, with 12 bases spanning the gap. The CDR3 sequence: CASSQEGSLSSYEQYF. The CDR3 nucleotides read TGCGCCAGCAGCCAAGAGGGTAGCTTAAGCTCCTACGAGCAGTACTTC.

The V call is TRBV6-1, the J call TRBJ2-7; D is unresolved. The germline V gene has CDR1 MNHNS and CDR2 SASEGT. This CDR3 region has 13 residues. Trimming removed 4 bases from V and 7 bases from J, with 14 bases in between. CDR3 nucleotide sequence: TGTGCCAGCAGTGCAACCGCCTACTGGGAGCAGTACTTC. As protein: CASSATAYWEQYF.

The chain couples TRBV7-9 to TRBJ2-3; no firm D call. The CDR3 extends over 15 amino acids. Germline V gene lookup returns CDR1 SEHNR and CDR2 FQNEAQ (reference sequence). Between the trimmed V and J ends, which lost 3 bases and 4 bases, there was a span of 14 bases. CDR3 bases: TGTGCCAGCAGCTTCCGGGTCCCCCCTCCAGATACGCAGTATTTT. It translates to CASSFRVPPPDTQYF. Drawing the rest from reference TRBV7-9 and TRBJ2-3, the complete variable domain is DTGVSQNPRHKITKRGQNVTFRCDPISEHNRLYWYRQTLGQGPEFLTYFQNEAQLEKSRLLSDRFSAERPKGSFSTLEIQRTEQGDSAMYLCASSFRVPPPDTQYFGPGTRLTVL.

This rearrangement joins TRBV29-1 to TRBJ2-7; 7 bases are a match to TRBD1. V lost 6 bases, J lost 3 bases, and 8 bases stayed unmatched. The CDR3 consists of 13 residues. CDR1 is SQVTM and CDR2 is ANQGSEA in the germline V gene. The CDR3 bases are TGCAGCGTGGGACAGAACATCTTCTACGAGCAGTACTTC. Encoded protein: CSVGQNIFYEQYF.

This chain connects TRBV7-9 to TRBJ2-5; TRBD2 matches at 8 bases. Trimming took 4 bases from V and 4 from J; bases not matched to a gene: 8. The germline V gene has CDR1 SEHNR and CDR2 FQNEAQ (reference sequence). This CDR3 spans 15 amino acids. The CDR3 DNA is TGTGCCAGCAGCTCACCGACTAGCGTTTTAGAGACCCAGTACTTC. The encoded protein is CASSSPTSVLETQYF.

V usage is TRBV29-1 and J usage is TRBJ2-7, with D perhaps matching TRBD1 (6 bases). This CDR3 spans 11 amino acids. Germline V lookup: CDR1 SQVTM, CDR2 ANQGSEA. Trimming shortened V by 3 bases and J by 7 bases, and 10 bases separated the two germline ends. In nucleotides, the CDR3 is TGCAGCGTTGAGCCCGGGACAGAGCAGTACTTC. It translates to CSVEPGTEQYF.

The chain is built from TRBV9 and TRBJ1-2; D not resolved. The CDR3 is made up of 14 amino acids. Per the germline V gene, CDR1 is SGDLS and CDR2 is YYNGEE. Trimming cost V 2 bases and J 1 base, with 9 bases left between them. CDR3 in amino acids: CASSVQNSNYGYTF. The CDR3 nucleotides are TGTGCCAGCAGCGTCCAAAACAGTAACTATGGCTACACCTTC.

This rearrangement joins TRBV19 to TRBJ1-4; 7 bases agree with TRBD1. V lost 5 bases and J lost 4; bases outside the gene matches: 13. The CDR3 has 17 amino acids. CDR1 is LNHDA and CDR2 is SQIVND in the germline V gene (reference sequence). CDR3: CASSLMTGSSGNEKLFF. In DNA form, the CDR3 reads TGTGCCAGTAGTCTAATGACAGGGAGTTCCGGTAATGAAAAACTGTTTTTT.

The V call is TRBV6-4, the J call TRBJ1-5, with TRBD1 matching over 8 bases. The junction had 3 bases not matched to a gene; V was cut back by 3 bases and J by 2 bases. The V gene's germline CDR1 is MRHNA and CDR2 SNTAGT. The CDR3 extends over 15 amino acids. This CDR3 is CASSEGQGGNQPQHF. CDR3 DNA: TGTGCCAGCAGTGAAGGACAGGGCGGCAATCAGCCCCAGCATTTT.

The V call is TRBV28, the J call TRBJ2-3; 8 bases align to TRBD1. The CDR3 covers 17 residues. The V gene's germline CDR1 is MDHEN and CDR2 SYDVKM. With V trimmed by 4 bases and J by 0 bases, 9 bases remained unmatched. For the CDR3, the DNA is TGTGCCAGCAGTTGGGCCATCAGGGGGCGAAGCACAGATACGCAGTATTTT. Translated, it gives CASSWAIRGRSTDTQYF.

The CDR3: CASSLAWGDNEQFF. The CDR3 DNA follows: TGTGCCAGCAGCTTGGCCTGGGGAGACAATGAGCAGTTCTTC. This chain uses TRBV5-4 with TRBJ2-1; maybe TRBD2 (5 bases). Germline CDR1 is SGHNT and CDR2 is YYREEE (reference sequence). This CDR3 has 14 residues. V dropped 0 bases and J dropped 5 bases, with 9 bases sitting between them.

V gene TRBV5-6 combines with J gene TRBJ1-2; maybe TRBD1 (5 bases). Germline V lookup: CDR1 SGHDT, CDR2 YYEEEE. This CDR3 is built from 18 residues. V dropped 0 bases and J dropped 2 bases, with 20 bases sitting between them. The DNA for the CDR3 is TGTGCCAGCAGCTTGGATGGTACGGGACTCCCCGGGAACTATGGCTACACCTTC. It encodes CASSLDGTGLPGNYGYTF.

J is TRBJ2-7 and V is TRBV7-9; weak D call: TRBD2 (5 bases). The V end was cut by 5 bases, the J end by 5 bases, with 13 bases between. The CDR3 runs to 13 residues. CDR1 and CDR2 from the germline V gene are SEHNR and FQNEAQ (reference sequence). The DNA for the CDR3 is TGTGCCAGCAGCCCTCGTGGGAGTCACGAGCAGTACTTC. Its protein product is CASSPRGSHEQYF.

The chain employs TRBV7-3 and TRBJ2-1; the match to TRBD2 covers 15 bases. The CDR3 is 14 residues long. Germline V lookup: CDR1 SGHTA, CDR2 FQGTGA. The V segment lost 4 bases and the J segment 15 bases; nucleotides outside the gene matches: 7. The CDR3 here is CASSSPGLAGGWFF. The CDR3 region has the DNA TGTGCCAGCAGCTCTCCGGGACTAGCGGGAGGTTGGTTCTTC.

The chain uses TRBV5-1 and TRBJ2-4; 12 bases agree with TRBD2. Germline-derived CDR1 and CDR2 are SGHRS and YFSETQ. With 2 bases clipped from V and 0 bases from J, the junction kept 15 bases outside the gene matches. This CDR3 is built from 21 residues. The CDR3 nucleotides read TGCGCCAGCAGCTTTGTGCTAGCGGGAGGGAGATCCCTACTAGCCAAAAACATTCAGTACTTC. Translating it yields CASSFVLAGGRSLLAKNIQYF.

The chain recombines TRBV6-1 with TRBJ2-7; a weak D match, TRBD1 (5 bases). Per germline, CDR1 MNHNS and CDR2 SASEGT. The V end lost 3 bases, the J end lost 3 bases, and 12 bases lay between the germline ends. This CDR3 is 14 amino acids long. The DNA of the CDR3 is TGTGCCAGCAGTGACGTGGGGCAGCGCTACGAGCAGTACTTC. As protein: CASSDVGQRYEQYF.

V and J are TRBV25-1 and TRBJ1-2; perhaps TRBD1 as D (5 bases). Per the germline V gene, CDR1 is MGHDK and CDR2 is SYGVNS. This CDR3 spans 14 amino acids. Trimming stripped 5 bases from V and 3 bases from J, with 13 bases between. CDR3 in amino acids: CASSLLGGDYGYTF. The DNA of the CDR3 is TGTGCCAGCAGTCTGCTCGGGGGAGACTATGGCTACACCTTC.